The clone carrying this T cell receptor (beta chain) was detected many times. Its specificity is not known. This entry is derived from a study of T cells in Graves' hyperthyroidism and ophthalmopathy. About the research overall: Upon initial diagnosis and before any treatment, peripheral blood was collected.

The CDR3 is 15 residues long. Germline-derived CDR1 and CDR2 are DFQATT and SNEGSKA (reference sequence). The ends were cut back, 4 bases at V and 6 bases at J, with 19 bases in the middle. Stable hyperthyroidism: no ophthalmopathy progression over 18 months of follow-up. Isolation of PBMCs was performed on 8.5 to 10 ml fresh peripheral blood. RNA transcripts gave rise to amplified TCR beta CDR3 regions. An initial round of RT-PCR targeting the TCR CDR3 relied on the HTBI primer set. TCRdb reprocessed the multiplex PCR reads with MiXCR, giving one entry per CDR3 protein. The sample records under 650,000 distinct CDR3 sequences, about 16% being singletons. Findings of the study overall: Within blood appeared most thyroid clonotypes that had expanded above 0.001.

Sequencing was performed on blood. The receptor was isolated from a woman in her 30s with Graves' hyperthyroidism. The chain links TRBV20-1 to TRBJ1-5; D might be TRBD1 (5 bases). CDR3 sequence (DNA): TGCAGTGCTACTCTGGTCGAGGGGACGGGTCAGCCCCAGCATTTT. It codes for CSATLVEGTGQPQHF.